Listed below are T cell receptor beta chains from one sample, sequenced in a study of T cell repertoires in cytomegalovirus infection. TCRdb re-derived calls from the reads in MiXCR, one entry per CDR3 protein. The sample has about 98,000 distinct CDR3 sequences; about 17% are singletons. Sequencing used PBMCs. All receptors come from a human donor in good health (CMV status not recorded). Some clones in this sample may be carry-over from other donors' samples. Each CDR3 is given with its conserved first and last residue.

TRBV7-2 CASSLGRDQDTQYF
TRBV2 CASRDRGSYEQYF
TRBV4-1 CASSRQGMETQYF
TRBV7-8 CASSPQGGNTIYF
TRBV27 CASTLWGNTGELFF
TRBV12-3/TRBV12-4 CASRPGTSGRETQYF
TRBV19 CASTLRVNTEAFF
TRBV19 CASSIGTANTEAFF
TRBV7-8 CASSLAVGPSTDTQYF
TRBV5-4 CASSVGGTSGGGETQYF
TRBV6-5 CASRRRTGSNQPQHF
TRBV14 CASSQDQLKSTGGMNTEAFF
TRBV5-4 CASSFLAGRDTQYF
TRBV15 CATSRDPAGAQEKLFF
TRBV6-5 CASSRTTGGGQPQHF
TRBV20-1 CSALPLAGGADTQYF
TRBV12-3/TRBV12-4 CASSLIGNSPLHF
TRBV7-9 CASSPRERTVTPYNEQFF
TRBV18 CASSPSQGGYEQYF
TRBV15 CATSRDRTPLSLRPPTGGDGYTF
TRBV2 CASARIGGYTF
TRBV13 CASSLQGGFGTEAFF
TRBV6-6 CASGSARGKYEQYF
TRBV20-1 CSASGADEQFF
TRBV2 CASSEGYNEQFF
TRBV6-5 CASSRYQSPRYTDTQYF
TRBV28 CASSLTGRGGYTF
TRBV20-1 CSARAATNEKLFF
TRBV12-3/TRBV12-4 CASSLGAEGTEAFF
TRBV28 CASSLFGGGKTQYF
TRBV14 CASRGEGVAGELFF
TRBV27 CASSLPPGLGISTDTQYF
TRBV9 CASSVSGGDYNEQFF
TRBV11-2 CASSRERSDSGNTIYF
TRBV5-5 CASSLAPTNNYGYTF
TRBV7-2 CASSFPGTTKAFF
TRBV18 CASSPRAGGTYEQYF
TRBV23-1 CASSHPEGVTGELFF
TRBV12-5 CASGLSQGWEENTEAFF
TRBV20-1 CSARPEYF
TRBV5-5 CASSSTTSGGAVNEQFF
TRBV27 CASRGQGETEAFF
TRBV4-1 CASSHRTGTGELFF
TRBV4-1 CASSLRFRDSLYEKLFF
TRBV7-2 CASSSRGFTLNEQFF
TRBV5-4 CASSESGGQETQYF
TRBV4-1 CASSHGRVEGDMDTEAFF
TRBV6-2/TRBV6-3 CASSYSVENTEAFF
TRBV19 CASSIFRGTTEAFF
TRBV29-1 CSARDRGREKLFF
TRBV27 CASSLSIWASNQPQHF
TRBV7-2 CASSDPGQDYGYTF
TRBV7-6 CASSVTGGPYNEQFF